This T cell receptor beta chain was found in a study of T cells after yellow fever vaccination (dated by TCRdb to about 2019). With regard to the full study: The SMART-Seq v4 Ultra Low Input RNA kit was used to prepare libraries from fractions with low cell numbers. Bulk TCR alpha and beta repertoires were sequenced longitudinally to track T-cell clones before and after primary and booster YFV17D yellow fever vaccination. Two healthy male donors, one aged 18 to 29 and one aged 30 to 40 years, made up the cohort. Blood samples were taken at several timepoints before and after primary and secondary immunization, and bulk PBMC replicates and cell subsets were isolated.

Broader findings and caveats from the paper: A small share of clonotypes was detected in both CD4 and CD8 compartments, with the overlap likely arising from convergent recombination. Because the study included only two donors, the extent to which the findings can be generalized is limited. The secondary T-cell response was found to be weaker but faster than the primary response, with a peak reached on day 5 rather than on day 15. After the booster, most clones that had expanded after primary vaccination were detected again (approximately 97% of CD4 and around nine tenths of CD8), suggesting broad maintenance of memory. Because abundant contaminating clonotypes from the bulk population could be contained in FACS-sorted repertoires, computational filtering was required.

For this clonotype: Its antigen is unknown. The sample holds no much larger clone one base away, and base qualities are not on file.

Synthesis of TCR cDNA relied on 5'RACE template switching, a step that introduced a universal primer site along with unique molecular identifiers. cDNA synthesis was primed from both the TCR alpha and TCR beta constant segments. Two PCR steps were used to amplify libraries, with sample barcodes and sequencing adapters being added in the second step. Libraries were sequenced on Illumina HiSeq 2500 (2x100 bp) or NovaSeq (2x150 bp). On the study's bioinformatics: MIGEC was used to demultiplex reads and collapse the reads into UMI consensus sequences, and MiXCR was used for V(D)J alignment. Using edgeR on replicate PBMC samples, clonotypes were called vaccine-responding if FDR was below 0.01 and the log2 fold change was above 5 up to day 15. Each bulk clonotype received a CD4 or CD8 identity based on whether the sequenced CD4 or CD8 repertoire contained that clonotype at higher abundance. Through fastp at Q25 and MiXCR, TCRdb rebuilt clones from the public reads, retaining in-frame beta chains. Rows are combined by CDR3 protein, so each entry shows the most common genes and DNA. TCRdb's processing, not the authors', yielded these V and J calls. The table for this sample lists 300,000 or so distinct CDR3 sequences; 10% to 15% of them were counted only once. The ten most abundant clones make up about 0.51% of the sample.

The CDR3 runs 15 residues from the cysteine to the phenylalanine. Solely the CDR3 DNA is kept, with 45 bases framed from the first base. Relative to germline, V is 7 bases shorter and J is 0 bases shorter, with 17 bases between their ends. CDR1 and CDR2 were assigned from the germline V gene as SGHDT and YYEEEE. The sample's treatment or condition label is to be understood as: live attenuated yellow fever vaccine strain. PBMCs were isolated from peripheral blood using a standard Ficoll-Paque protocol. Dynabeads CD4 and CD8 positive selection kits were used to isolate the CD4 and CD8 T-cell fractions. TriZol was used to extract RNA from bulk PBMCs, CD4 and CD8 fractions, and dextramer-positive and dextramer-negative fractions.

This sequence originates from a man aged 30 to 45 who received the YFV17D yellow fever vaccine. The chain is made from TRBV5-6 and TRBJ2-7; the D segment could be TRBD2, given 5 matching bases. The sequenced sample was CD4+ T cells sorted from PBMCs, obtained 45 days after the yellow fever booster vaccination. The nucleotide sequence reads TGTGCCAGCGGAAGAAGGGAGCCCCACTCCTACGAGCAGTACTTC. Protein translation: CASGRREPHSYEQYF. The variable domain in full, with residues beyond the CDR3 obtained from the reference TRBV5-6 and TRBJ2-7 genes, is DAGVTQSPTHLIKTRGQQVTLRCSPKSGHDTVSWYQQALGQGPQFIFQYYEEEERQRGNFPDRFSGHQFPNYSSELNVNALLLGDSALYLCASGRREPHSYEQYFGPGTRLTVT.